This is a list of T cell receptor beta chains from one sample in a study of CD8 T cells in Susac syndrome. One entry per CDR3 protein results from TCRdb running MiXCR on the immunoSEQ multiplex PCR reads. The sample has around 180,000 distinct CDR3 sequences, 85% to 95% seen once; the top ten hold around 0.1%. Sequencing was carried out using CD4+ T cells from PBMCs. These receptors were collected from a human donor with multiple sclerosis. Each CDR3 is given with its conserved first and last residue. A D gene is named only where the DNA matches it firmly.

J	V	D	CDR3
TRBJ1-2	TRBV6-2/TRBV6-3	-	CASNHSPYGYTF
TRBJ1-4	TRBV28	-	CASSSPTLGLFF
TRBJ2-5	TRBV7-2	-	CATGQGYQETQYF
TRBJ2-5	TRBV2	-	CASSLRKETQYF
TRBJ2-5	TRBV14	-	CASSRDRRETQYF
TRBJ2-5	TRBV7-2	TRBD1	CASSFGFGTGSETQYF
TRBJ1-2	TRBV9	-	CASSVVAIGGYGYTF
TRBJ2-5	TRBV2	TRBD1	CASLGQPQETQYF
TRBJ1-1	TRBV7-9	-	CASSLAEVNTEAFF
TRBJ1-2	TRBV15	TRBD1	CATSRDRDRGLDGYTF
TRBJ2-3	TRBV4-3	-	CASSQDLPGAPHTDTQYF
TRBJ2-5	TRBV3-1	-	CASSQDLQVQETQYF
TRBJ2-1	TRBV27	-	CATKGGGPYNEQFF
TRBJ1-2	TRBV6-1	TRBD1	CASSERGQGINYGYTF
TRBJ2-3	TRBV6-2/TRBV6-3	TRBD2	CASRQAGAMDTQYF
TRBJ2-7	TRBV18	TRBD1	CASSPKTGIYEQYF
TRBJ1-2	TRBV5-1	-	CASSLAPGGEGYTF
TRBJ2-3	TRBV10-3	-	CAISESWQGPDTQYF
TRBJ1-1	TRBV9	-	CASSSRTDTEAFF
TRBJ2-3	TRBV6-6	-	CASKGSRMDTQYF
TRBJ1-3	TRBV5-6	-	CASSSGTVGNTIYF
TRBJ2-5	TRBV4-1	-	CASSLLSGPETQYF
TRBJ1-5	TRBV7-9	-	CASSLGAKGPRNQPQHF
TRBJ1-1	TRBV20-1	-	CSARRGANTEAFF
TRBJ2-1	TRBV20-1	-	CSVWSGRTGHEQFF
TRBJ1-3	TRBV4-1	-	CASSQQSLQGRSGNTIYF
TRBJ2-7	TRBV10-1	-	CASRVQTHYEQYF
TRBJ1-2	TRBV30	TRBD1	CAWSTMGQGINGYTF
TRBJ2-1	TRBV6-5	TRBD2	CASSRTSGSGNDQFF
TRBJ2-7	TRBV27	-	CASRGVGSYEQYF
TRBJ1-4	TRBV18	TRBD1	CASSPATGGSTNEKLFF
TRBJ2-7	TRBV19	-	CASSSPQGFGQYF
TRBJ2-3	TRBV11-2	-	CASSLAGTVTQYF
TRBJ1-2	TRBV4-1	TRBD1	CASSQLTGQGYTF
TRBJ2-3	TRBV18	-	CASSPSSDTQYF
TRBJ2-7	TRBV25-1	-	CASSGSGLREQYF
TRBJ2-7	TRBV7-8	TRBD2	CASSLVGGSWSSYEQYF
TRBJ2-5	TRBV20-1	TRBD2	CSASLAGYQETQYF